The rows below give T cell receptor beta chains drawn from one sample of a study of siplizumab effects on memory and regulatory T cells. The data were produced by immunoSEQ multiplex PCR, yet TCRdb's version contains in-frame clones alone and is incomplete. The sample consists of around 100,000 clones, about 91% of them appearing once. Sequencing was carried out using CD4+ T cells sorted from blood. The receptors stem from a human donor in good health. Some clones in this sample may be carry-over from other donors' samples. The CDR3 runs from the conserved cysteine through the conserved F or W. D genes are given only for firm matches. The size entry is marked missing in some rows and otherwise reads once, few, many or a size class.

v_call: TRBV7-9; d_call: NA; clone_size: NA; j_call: TRBJ1-1; cdr3_aa: CASSLEGLGGNLVGTEAFF; cdr3_nt: TGTGCCAGCAGCTTAGAAGGTTTGGGCGGGAATCTAGTAGGCACTGAAGCTTTCTTT
v_call: TRBV5-6; d_call: NA; clone_size: NA; j_call: TRBJ2-6; cdr3_aa: CASSPGWRASGANVLTF; cdr3_nt: TGTGCCAGCAGCCCCGGGTGGCGGGCCTCTGGGGCCAACGTCCTGACTTTC
v_call: TRBV27; d_call: TRBD1; clone_size: NA; j_call: TRBJ2-7; cdr3_aa: CASSLSGTGELEQYF; cdr3_nt: TGTGCCAGCAGTTTAAGCGGGACAGGGGAATTGGAGCAGTACTTC
v_call: TRBV7-3; d_call: TRBD1; clone_size: NA; j_call: TRBJ2-2; cdr3_aa: CASSIQGAVGELFF; cdr3_nt: TGTGCCAGCAGCATACAGGGGGCGGTCGGGGAGCTGTTTTTT
v_call: TRBV7-3; d_call: NA; clone_size: NA; j_call: TRBJ2-1; cdr3_aa: CASSLGRSANEQFF; cdr3_nt: TGTGCCAGCAGCTTAGGTAGGTCGGCCAATGAGCAGTTCTTC
v_call: TRBV19; d_call: TRBD1; clone_size: NA; j_call: TRBJ1-1; cdr3_aa: CASSTTDRGRAFF; cdr3_nt: TGTGCCAGTAGTACCACGGACAGGGGGCGAGCTTTCTTT
v_call: TRBV11-3; d_call: NA; clone_size: NA; j_call: TRBJ2-1; cdr3_aa: CASSSQSSYNEQFF; cdr3_nt: TGTGCCAGCAGCTCGCAGTCAAGCTACAATGAGCAGTTCTTC
v_call: TRBV9; d_call: TRBD2; clone_size: once; j_call: TRBJ2-3; cdr3_aa: CASSVVGGRGTDTQYF; cdr3_nt: TGTGCCAGCAGCGTAGTTGGGGGGAGGGGCACAGATACGCAGTATTTT
v_call: TRBV5-4; d_call: NA; clone_size: NA; j_call: TRBJ1-1; cdr3_aa: CASSWDRNTEAFF; cdr3_nt: TGTGCCAGCAGCTGGGATCGGAACACTGAAGCTTTCTTT
v_call: TRBV7-2; d_call: TRBD2; clone_size: NA; j_call: TRBJ2-3; cdr3_aa: CASSPRGGSGGSDTQYF; cdr3_nt: TGTGCCAGCAGCCCACGAGGTGGTAGCGGGGGGTCAGATACGCAGTATTTT
v_call: TRBV19; d_call: NA; clone_size: once; j_call: TRBJ1-1; cdr3_aa: CASSIGASLGPEAFF; cdr3_nt: TGTGCCAGTAGTATTGGGGCCAGTCTGGGCCCTGAAGCTTTCTTT
v_call: TRBV7-6; d_call: TRBD2; clone_size: NA; j_call: TRBJ2-2; cdr3_aa: CASSFGREGRGGELFF; cdr3_nt: TGTGCCAGCAGCTTTGGGCGGGAGGGCCGCGGCGGGGAGCTGTTTTTT
v_call: TRBV28; d_call: NA; clone_size: NA; j_call: TRBJ1-3; cdr3_aa: CASSPDGISGNTIYF; cdr3_nt: TGTGCCAGCAGTCCCGACGGTATCTCTGGAAACACCATATATTTT
v_call: TRBV19; d_call: TRBD1; clone_size: NA; j_call: TRBJ2-7; cdr3_aa: CASSIPGQGAWQYF; cdr3_nt: TGTGCCAGTAGTATTCCGGGACAGGGAGCTTGGCAGTACTTC
v_call: TRBV27; d_call: NA; clone_size: NA; j_call: TRBJ1-4; cdr3_aa: CASSLSSTNEKLFF; cdr3_nt: TGTGCCAGCAGTTTATCGTCAACTAATGAAAAACTGTTTTTT
v_call: TRBV21-1; d_call: NA; clone_size: NA; j_call: TRBJ2-1; cdr3_aa: CASRGVGELDEQFF; cdr3_nt: TGTGCCAGCAGGGGGGTAGGGGAGCTCGATGAGCAGTTCTTC
v_call: TRBV2; d_call: NA; clone_size: NA; j_call: TRBJ2-4; cdr3_aa: CASSGRRANIQYF; cdr3_nt: TGTGCCAGCAGTGGTAGACGAGCAAACATTCAGTACTTC
v_call: TRBV7-9; d_call: TRBD2; clone_size: NA; j_call: TRBJ2-1; cdr3_aa: CASSATSGGVAIF; cdr3_nt: TGTGCCAGCAGCGCGACTAGCGGAGGGGTTGCGATCTTC
v_call: TRBV30; d_call: NA; clone_size: NA; j_call: TRBJ1-5; cdr3_aa: CAWSRTVNSNQPQHF; cdr3_nt: TGTGCCTGGAGTCGGACGGTCAATAGCAATCAGCCCCAGCATTTT
v_call: TRBV7-9; d_call: NA; clone_size: NA; j_call: TRBJ2-6; cdr3_aa: CASSLGAGTRAGANVLTF; cdr3_nt: TGTGCCAGCAGCTTAGGCGCGGGTACGCGGGCTGGGGCCAACGTCCTGACTTTC
v_call: TRBV27; d_call: NA; clone_size: NA; j_call: TRBJ2-5; cdr3_aa: CASSLGGKETQYF; cdr3_nt: TGTGCCAGCAGTTTGGGCGGGAAAGAGACCCAGTACTTC
v_call: TRBV14; d_call: NA; clone_size: NA; j_call: TRBJ2-6; cdr3_aa: CASSQDAGPSGANVLTF; cdr3_nt: TGTGCCAGCAGCCAAGACGCAGGCCCCTCTGGGGCCAACGTCCTGACTTTC
v_call: TRBV5-4; d_call: NA; clone_size: NA; j_call: TRBJ2-7; cdr3_aa: CASSQVSQGLNGYEQYF; cdr3_nt: TGTGCCAGCAGCCAAGTTTCGCAGGGCCTAAATGGGTACGAGCAGTACTTC
v_call: TRBV20-1; d_call: NA; clone_size: few; j_call: TRBJ2-4; cdr3_aa: CSVVSKNIQYF; cdr3_nt: TGCAGTGTTGTGTCAAAAAACATTCAGTACTTC
v_call: TRBV2; d_call: NA; clone_size: NA; j_call: TRBJ2-7; cdr3_aa: CASRRIGTYEQYF; cdr3_nt: TGTGCCAGCAGACGGATAGGGACCTACGAGCAGTACTTC
v_call: TRBV19; d_call: TRBD2; clone_size: NA; j_call: TRBJ2-3; cdr3_aa: CASSPGGFTDTQYF; cdr3_nt: TGTGCCAGTAGTCCGGGAGGCTTTACAGATACGCAGTATTTT
v_call: TRBV5-1; d_call: NA; clone_size: NA; j_call: TRBJ2-3; cdr3_aa: CASSSSTGTDTQYF; cdr3_nt: TGCGCCAGCAGCTCTTCGACAGGCACAGATACGCAGTATTTT
v_call: TRBV20-1; d_call: NA; clone_size: NA; j_call: TRBJ2-1; cdr3_aa: CSATYNEQFF; cdr3_nt: TGCAGTGCCACCTACAATGAGCAGTTCTTC
v_call: TRBV19; d_call: NA; clone_size: NA; j_call: TRBJ1-1; cdr3_aa: CASRLADTEAFF; cdr3_nt: TGTGCCAGTAGATTGGCGGACACTGAAGCTTTCTTT
v_call: TRBV11-3; d_call: TRBD2; clone_size: NA; j_call: TRBJ2-1; cdr3_aa: CASSFGVAGMYEQFF; cdr3_nt: TGTGCCAGCAGCTTCGGGGTAGCGGGAATGTATGAGCAGTTCTTC
v_call: TRBV18; d_call: NA; clone_size: NA; j_call: TRBJ1-1; cdr3_aa: CASSPPSGTEAFF; cdr3_nt: TGTGCCAGCTCACCACCTTCGGGAACTGAAGCTTTCTTT
v_call: TRBV6-1; d_call: NA; clone_size: NA; j_call: TRBJ2-2; cdr3_aa: CASSEATGELFF; cdr3_nt: TGTGCCAGCAGTGAAGCAACCGGGGAGCTGTTTTTT
v_call: TRBV6-1; d_call: NA; clone_size: NA; j_call: TRBJ2-3; cdr3_aa: CASSERGATDTQYF; cdr3_nt: TGTGCCAGCAGTGAACGCGGTGCTACAGATACGCAGTATTTT
v_call: TRBV7-2; d_call: NA; clone_size: NA; j_call: TRBJ2-7; cdr3_aa: CASSSRQAKTYEQYF; cdr3_nt: TGTGCCAGCAGCTCCAGACAGGCTAAAACCTACGAGCAGTACTTC
v_call: TRBV9; d_call: NA; clone_size: NA; j_call: TRBJ2-1; cdr3_aa: CASSPRTGYNEQFF; cdr3_nt: TGTGCCAGCAGCCCCCGGACGGGCTACAATGAGCAGTTCTTC
v_call: TRBV7-3; d_call: NA; clone_size: NA; j_call: TRBJ2-3; cdr3_aa: CASSLTYASTDTQYF; cdr3_nt: TGTGCCAGCAGCTTAACTTACGCTAGCACAGATACGCAGTATTTT
v_call: TRBV29-1; d_call: TRBD1; clone_size: NA; j_call: TRBJ2-2; cdr3_aa: CSARTGSTGELFF; cdr3_nt: TGCAGCGCTAGGACAGGGAGCACCGGGGAGCTGTTTTTT
v_call: TRBV19; d_call: NA; clone_size: NA; j_call: TRBJ1-1; cdr3_aa: CASSGQAGTSNTEAFF; cdr3_nt: TGTGCCAGTAGTGGACAAGCCGGGACGTCGAACACTGAAGCTTTCTTT
v_call: TRBV6-6; d_call: NA; clone_size: NA; j_call: TRBJ1-6; cdr3_aa: CASSYTRGPIGSPLHF; cdr3_nt: TGTGCCAGCAGTTACACACGGGGGCCTATCGGTTCACCCCTCCACTTT